These 24 T cell receptor beta chains were all obtained from the same sample, sequenced in a study of blood T cell repertoires in COVID-19. Libraries were prepared by immunoSEQ multiplex PCR; TCRdb keeps only in-frame clonotypes and omits some of them. The data hold more than 110,000 clones, with approximately 90% observed a single time. Input material: peripheral blood. The receptor set was obtained from a woman of 80 years or more with acute or convalescent COVID-19.

J is TRBJ1-5 and V is TRBV6-4; D gene uncertain. Trimming pared 8 bases from V and 0 bases from J, leaving 17 bases between. The CDR3 is 16 residues long. Germline V CDR1 and CDR2: MRHNA, SNTAGT. The CDR3 sequence is CASATPLIYSNQPQHF. CDR3 DNA: TGTGCCAGCGCGACACCGTTGATATATAGCAATCAGCCCCAGCATTTT.

The chain has TRBV6-1 and TRBJ1-3, with D perhaps TRBD1 (6 bases). Germline CDR1 and CDR2: MNHNS and SASEGT. Trimming left V 0 bases short and J 4 bases short, with 13 bases between. CDR3 length equals 16 residues. The CDR3 loop reads CASSEAGGPRGNTIYF. The CDR3 DNA reads TGTGCCAGCAGTGAAGCTGGGGGCCCGCGGGGAAACACCATATATTTT.

This chain connects TRBV13 to TRBJ2-7; TRBD2 matches 11 bases. The ends lost 1 base at V and 0 bases at J; junction bases unmatched: 8. CDR3 length: 18 residues. Germline CDR1 reads PRHDT; CDR2 reads FYEKMQ (reference sequence). DNA for the CDR3: TGTGCCAGCAGCTTAGCCCTCGGACTAGCGGGTAGCTCCTACGAGCAGTACTTC. This translates into CASSLALGLAGSSYEQYF.

The chain uses TRBV25-1 and TRBJ1-2; the match to TRBD1 covers 8 bases. Germline trimming cut 4 bases from V and 5 bases from J; bases unmatched to any gene: 18. This CDR3 comprises 18 residues. Per the germline V gene, CDR1 is MGHDK and CDR2 is SYGVNS. The CDR3 here is CASSGPWGTGALRYGYTF. CDR3 bases: TGTGCCAGCAGTGGTCCCTGGGGGACAGGAGCTCTCCGGTATGGCTACACCTTC.

The chain couples TRBV12-5 to TRBJ1-1; D might be TRBD1 (6 bases). The V end lost 0 bases, the J end lost 2 bases, and 13 bases lay between the germline ends. Germline CDR1 and CDR2: LGHNT and FRNRAP. The CDR3 contains 16 residues. The CDR3 loop reads CASGLVLGGLNTEAFF. The CDR3 DNA reads TGTGCTAGTGGTTTGGTACTGGGGGGGCTCAACACTGAAGCTTTCTTT.

J is TRBJ2-7 and V is TRBV7-9; D uncertain. CDR1 SEHNR and CDR2 FQNEAQ come from the germline V gene (reference sequence). This CDR3 contains 12 residues. Deletions cut 5 bases from V and 2 bases from J, with 7 bases between. This CDR3 reads CASSPHPYEQYF. The CDR3 DNA follows: TGTGCCAGCAGCCCACACCCCTACGAGCAGTACTTC.

The genes are TRBV5-4 and TRBJ1-1; TRBD1 is a possible D gene (6 bases). CDR1 and CDR2 (germline): SGHNT, YYREEE (reference sequence). This CDR3 spans 13 amino acids. Trimming took off 3 bases at V and 6 bases at J, with 12 bases between the two ends. The chain's CDR3 is CASSSTGKPEAFF. The CDR3 nucleotides read TGTGCCAGCAGCTCAACAGGGAAACCTGAAGCTTTCTTT.

The J gene is TRBJ1-6, the V gene TRBV6-5, with D maybe TRBD1 (6 bases). Germline loops: CDR1 MNHEY, CDR2 SVGAGI. The CDR3 is 12 residues long. The V end was cut by 7 bases, the J end by 10 bases, with 11 bases between. The CDR3 nucleotides are TGTGCCAGCACAGGGGTGGGATCACCCCTCCACTTT. Its protein product is CASTGVGSPLHF.

The CDR3: CASRWEGAYEQYF. As DNA, the CDR3 is TGTGCCAGCAGGTGGGAGGGGGCCTACGAGCAGTACTTC. The rearrangement links TRBV2 to TRBJ2-7; a possible D gene is TRBD2 (7 bases). Per germline, CDR1 SNHLY and CDR2 FYNNEI. CDR3 length equals 13 residues. The V and J ends lost 6 bases and 2 bases respectively, with 11 bases between them.

CDR3 protein: CASGGRSTEAFF. In DNA, the CDR3 is TGCGCCAGCGGGGGCCGGAGCACTGAAGCTTTCTTT. The chain is built from TRBV10-2 and TRBJ1-1, with TRBD1 as a possible D gene (6 bases). The germline V gene has CDR1 WSHSY and CDR2 SAAADI. This CDR3 has 12 residues. V gave up 8 bases and J gave up 4 bases, with 11 bases separating them.

This chain joins TRBV9 and TRBJ1-1; D perhaps matches TRBD1 (6 bases). V was trimmed by 7 bases and J by 4 bases, leaving 14 bases between them. The CDR3 runs 13 residues. The germline gives CDR1 SGDLS, CDR2 YYNGEE. The CDR3 region is CASGRGAATEAFF. The CDR3 nucleotides are TGTGCCAGCGGACGGGGGGCAGCCACTGAAGCTTTCTTT.

This chain joins TRBV27 and TRBJ2-7; 14 positions agree with TRBD2. The CDR3 consists of 16 residues. The germline gives CDR1 MNHEY, CDR2 SMNVEV (reference sequence). V gave up 7 bases and J gave up 7 bases; unmatched junction bases: 12. CDR3 residues: CASNLQGLAGAQEQYF. CDR3 sequence (DNA): TGTGCCAGCAATCTCCAGGGACTAGCGGGGGCTCAAGAGCAGTACTTC.

This clone was observed a few times. The chain recombines TRBV7-2 with TRBJ2-5; 13 bases fit TRBD2. CDR1 SGHTA and CDR2 FQGNSA come from the germline V gene. Losses at the gene ends were 5 bases for V and 4 bases for J; bases not matched to a gene: 7. The CDR3 sequence is 16 residues long. CDR3 sequence: CASSSRLAGGRETQYF. In DNA, the CDR3 is TGTGCCAGCAGCAGTCGACTAGCGGGGGGTCGAGAGACCCAGTACTTC.

This chain links TRBV7-2 with TRBJ1-1, with 9 bases aligning to TRBD1. The CDR3 is made up of 14 amino acids. J gave up 6 bases and V 6 bases, and 8 bases lay outside the gene matches. CDR1 and CDR2 (germline): SGHTA, FQGNSA. This chain's CDR3 is CASRIQGASAEAFF. The CDR3 DNA follows: TGTGCCAGCAGGATACAGGGGGCGAGTGCTGAAGCTTTCTTT.

The chain recombines TRBV13 with TRBJ1-1; 9 bases match TRBD1. The length of the CDR3 is 13 residues. Germline CDR1 reads PRHDT; CDR2 reads FYEKMQ (reference sequence). V shed 4 bases and J 4 bases; nucleotides not matched to a gene: 1. CDR3 amino acids: CASSSQGATEAFF. The DNA for the CDR3 is TGTGCCAGCAGCTCACAGGGGGCCACTGAAGCTTTCTTT.

The V and J genes are TRBV10-1 and TRBJ1-2, with a tentative D call TRBD1 (6 bases). Looked up from germline, CDR1 is WNHNN and CDR2 is SYGVQD (reference sequence). This CDR3 is 15 amino acids long. Trimming removed 8 bases at V and 1 base at J, with 17 bases between. CDR3: CASPKGEGGNYGYTF. In DNA, the CDR3 is TGCGCCAGCCCGAAGGGGGAAGGGGGTAACTATGGCTACACCTTC.

This sequence joins TRBV11-3 and TRBJ2-2, with D possibly TRBD1 on 6 matching bases. The germline V and J ends were trimmed by 3 bases and 5 bases, with 7 bases remaining between them. The CDR3 contains 13 residues. Germline CDR1 SGHNT, CDR2 YENEEA. The chain's CDR3 is CASSFRGTGELFF. The CDR3 DNA reads TGTGCCAGCAGCTTCAGGGGAACCGGGGAGCTGTTTTTT.

The gene calls are TRBV5-1 and TRBJ1-5; 7 bases agree with TRBD1. Germline CDR1 and CDR2: SGHRS and YFSETQ. The junction had 6 bases not matched to a gene; V was cut back by 0 bases and J by 6 bases. The CDR3 sequence is 15 residues long. Here the CDR3 DNA reads TGCGCCAGCAGCTTGGGGCGACAGGGCAGTCAGCCCCAGCATTTT. Translated, it gives CASSLGRQGSQPQHF.

This sequence joins TRBV2 and TRBJ1-2; tentatively, D is TRBD1 (5 bases). The CDR3 loop spans 12 amino acids. Trimming took 4 bases from V and 7 from J, leaving 10 bases between them. Germline lookup yields CDR1 SNHLY and CDR2 FYNNEI. The CDR3 loop reads CASSAGFGGYTF. The CDR3 DNA reads as TGTGCCAGCAGTGCAGGGTTCGGTGGCTACACCTTC.

This chain connects TRBV6-1 to TRBJ1-5; 9 bases are a match to TRBD1. This CDR3 has 15 residues. Germline V gene data show CDR1 as MNHNS and CDR2 as SASEGT. The trim removed 1 base at V and 6 bases at J, leaving 4 bases unmatched. CDR3 region: CASSEVGQGIQPQHF. In nucleotides, the CDR3 is TGTGCCAGCAGTGAAGTAGGACAGGGGATTCAGCCCCAGCATTTT.

V gene TRBV5-6 combines with J gene TRBJ1-4; 8 nucleotides line up with TRBD1. This CDR3 region has 16 residues. CDR1 and CDR2 from the germline V gene are SGHDT and YYEEEE. Trimming at V came to 0 bases and at J to 8 bases, leaving 9 bases not matched to a gene. The CDR3: CASSLGPTGVTEKLFF. As DNA, the CDR3 is TGTGCCAGCAGCTTGGGGCCGACAGGGGTTACCGAAAAACTGTTTTTT.

The gene calls are TRBV7-2 and TRBJ1-1; TRBD1 matches at 10 bases. The trim removed 7 bases at V and 6 bases at J, leaving 8 bases unmatched. The CDR3 totals 14 residues. Germline V gives CDR1 SGHTA, CDR2 FQGNSA. In DNA form, the CDR3 reads TGTGCCAGCACCTACCGGGACAGGGGTCCTGAAGCTTTCTTT. Its protein is CASTYRDRGPEAFF.

The chain has TRBV6-2 or TRBV6-3 and TRBJ1-2; 8 positions match TRBD1. This CDR3 region has 11 residues. Germline V gene lookup returns CDR1 MNHEY and CDR2 SVGEGT. Trimming removed 6 bases from V and 9 bases from J; junction bases left unmatched: 3. The CDR3 loop is CASSWTGSYTF. DNA of the CDR3: TGTGCCAGCAGCTGGACAGGGAGCTACACCTTC.

The chain recombines TRBV5-1 with TRBJ2-1, with 10 bases identical to TRBD2. Germline V gives CDR1 SGHRS, CDR2 YFSETQ. Trimming took 4 bases from V and 7 from J; bases not matched to a gene: 8. This CDR3 has 15 amino acids. The CDR3 protein is CASSPNPSGGNEQFF. The CDR3, as DNA: TGCGCCAGCAGCCCGAACCCTAGCGGGGGTAATGAGCAGTTCTTC.